This T cell receptor (beta chain) came from a study of blood T cell repertoires in COVID-19 (dated by TCRdb to about 2020). For context, the study as a whole: Samples from collaborators originated in the United States, Italy and Spain and spanned both the acute and convalescent phases of COVID-19. Deeply sampled blood TCRbeta repertoires from subjects exposed to, actively infected with, or recovered from COVID-19 were included in the dataset. Where available, HLA class I and class II types were obtained from metadata supplied by the sample provider rather than from assay-based typing. The material from the prospective study consisted of cDNA or gDNA derived from T cells, B-cell-depleted T cells, or PBMCs. The repertoires were made available in a free public database intended to serve as a resource for research on the immune response to SARS-CoV-2. The samples were drawn from two sources: the first 160 participants of the ongoing ImmuneRACE study, and 1,200 or so subjects contributed by 6 global collaborators. Sample metadata almost always included a de-identified subject ID, COVID-19 status, age in years and sex.

On this clone itself: Its antigen is still unknown. The record has no base qualities; no much larger clone is one base away.

V is cut back by 5 bases and J by 8 bases, with 3 bases in the junction unmatched. The CDR3 contains 12 residues, cysteine and phenylalanine counted. The CDR3 DNA has 36 bases and is translated from base 1. As encoded in the germline V gene, CDR1 is ENHRY while CDR2 is SYGVKD. What the work shows at the level of the full study, not this receptor alone: The quantity of clinical and demographic metadata differed by source and by participant and was supplied without curation.

A second Seattle source provided samples from volunteer blood donors who had recovered from COVID-19. Collaborating institutions collected whole blood in K2EDTA tubes following their own protocols. For TCRbeta analysis, collaborator samples were shipped as frozen whole blood, as isolated PBMCs, or as DNA extracted from either sample type. The immunoSEQ Assay, a bias-controlled multiplex PCR, was used to amplify TCRbeta CDR3 regions from genomic DNA. The published analysis was carried out like this. Nucleated cell counts per sample were estimated from amplification of reference gene primers within the assay. To quantify the absolute abundance of each unique TCRbeta CDR3 rearrangement, sequence reads were collapsed and filtered. For each sample, productive Simpson clonality was calculated as the square root of Simpson's diversity index over productive rearrangements. What TCRdb holds here is the immuneACCESS table cut down to in-frame rearrangements. Part of the clones is not present; checked against another copy, under half of the missing clones reflect an unresolved V gene, and the others are unexplained. V and J calls and clone size are given by that table; D and trimming were obtained from the DNA. In all, the sample holds roughly 250,000 clones, and 84% of those were seen once. Approximately 1.5% of the sample lies in the top ten.

The rearrangement combines TRBV10-3 with TRBJ1-2, and TRBD1 aligns with 9 junction nucleotides. This clonotype originated in a woman aged 40 to 49 who had recovered from COVID-19. Sequencing was carried out using peripheral blood. The CDR3 region reads CAISWDRAGYTF. The DNA is as follows: TGTGCCATCAGTTGGGACAGGGCGGGCTACACCTTC.